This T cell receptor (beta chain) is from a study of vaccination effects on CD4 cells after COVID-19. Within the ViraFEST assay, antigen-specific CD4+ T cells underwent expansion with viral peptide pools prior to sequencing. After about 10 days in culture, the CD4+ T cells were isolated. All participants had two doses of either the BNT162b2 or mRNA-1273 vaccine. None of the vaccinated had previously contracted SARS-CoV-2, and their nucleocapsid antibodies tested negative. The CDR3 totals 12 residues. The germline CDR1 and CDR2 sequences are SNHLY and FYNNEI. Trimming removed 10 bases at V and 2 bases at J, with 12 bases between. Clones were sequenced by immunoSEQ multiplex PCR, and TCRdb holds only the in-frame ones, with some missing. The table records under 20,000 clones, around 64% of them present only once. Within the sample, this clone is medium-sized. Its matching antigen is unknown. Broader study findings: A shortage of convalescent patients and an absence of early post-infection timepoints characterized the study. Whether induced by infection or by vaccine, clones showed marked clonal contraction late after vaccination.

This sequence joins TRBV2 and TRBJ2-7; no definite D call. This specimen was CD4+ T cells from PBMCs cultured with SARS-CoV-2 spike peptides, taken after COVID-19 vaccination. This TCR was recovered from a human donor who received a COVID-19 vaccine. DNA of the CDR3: TGTGCCATCAAACCCGACGCCTACGAGCAGTACTTC. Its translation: CAIKPDAYEQYF.